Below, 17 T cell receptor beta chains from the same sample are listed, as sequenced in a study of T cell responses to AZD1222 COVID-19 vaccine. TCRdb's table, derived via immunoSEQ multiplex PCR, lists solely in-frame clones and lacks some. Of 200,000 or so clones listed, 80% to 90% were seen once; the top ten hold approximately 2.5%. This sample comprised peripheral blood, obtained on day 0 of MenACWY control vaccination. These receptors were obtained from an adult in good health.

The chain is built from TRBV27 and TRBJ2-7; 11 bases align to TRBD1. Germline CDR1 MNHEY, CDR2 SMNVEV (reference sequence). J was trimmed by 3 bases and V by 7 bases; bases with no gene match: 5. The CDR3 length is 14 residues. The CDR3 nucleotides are TGTGCCAGCAAGGCCGGGACAGGGGGCTACGAGCAGTACTTC. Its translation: CASKAGTGGYEQYF.

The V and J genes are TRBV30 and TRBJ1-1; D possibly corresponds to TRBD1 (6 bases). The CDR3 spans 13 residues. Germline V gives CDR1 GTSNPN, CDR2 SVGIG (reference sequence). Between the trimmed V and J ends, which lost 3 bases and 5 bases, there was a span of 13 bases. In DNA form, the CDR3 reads TGTGCCTGGAGCTCGGGGGCTGGGACTGAAGCTTTCTTT. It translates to CAWSSGAGTEAFF.

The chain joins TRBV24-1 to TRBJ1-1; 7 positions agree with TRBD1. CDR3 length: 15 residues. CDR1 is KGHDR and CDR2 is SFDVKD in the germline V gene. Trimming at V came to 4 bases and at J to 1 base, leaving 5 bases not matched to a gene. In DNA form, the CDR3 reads TGTGCCACCAGTGACCCGACAGGGCCGAACACTGAAGCTTTCTTT. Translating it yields CATSDPTGPNTEAFF.

The CDR3 DNA is TGCAGTGCTAGTCAGCGGGGGCCCTACAATGAGCAGTTCTTC. Amino acids: CSASQRGPYNEQFF. V and J are TRBV20-1 and TRBJ2-1; 8 bases are a match to TRBD2. This CDR3 has 14 amino acids. Trimming at V came to 3 bases and at J to 2 bases, leaving 3 bases not matched to a gene. From germline, CDR1 is DFQATT and CDR2 SNEGSKA (reference sequence).

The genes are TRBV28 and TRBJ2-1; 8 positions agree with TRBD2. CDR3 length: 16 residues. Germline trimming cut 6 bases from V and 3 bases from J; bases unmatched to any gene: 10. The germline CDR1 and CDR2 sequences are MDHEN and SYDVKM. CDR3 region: CASRAPTGGNYNEQFF. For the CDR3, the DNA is TGTGCCAGCAGGGCCCCCACGGGGGGGAACTACAATGAGCAGTTCTTC.

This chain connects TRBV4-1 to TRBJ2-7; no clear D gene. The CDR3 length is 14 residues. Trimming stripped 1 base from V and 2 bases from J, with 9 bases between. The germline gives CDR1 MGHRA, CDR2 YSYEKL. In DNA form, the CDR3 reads TGCGCCAGCAGCCAAGTCTCCCAGACCTACGAGCAGTACTTC. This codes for CASSQVSQTYEQYF.

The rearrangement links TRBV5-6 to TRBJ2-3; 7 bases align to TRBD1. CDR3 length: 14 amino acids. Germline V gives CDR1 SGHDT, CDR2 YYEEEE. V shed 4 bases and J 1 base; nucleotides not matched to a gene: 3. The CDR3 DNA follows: TGTGCCAGCAGCCGACAGGGAGGCACAGATACGCAGTATTTT. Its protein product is CASSRQGGTDTQYF.

DNA of the CDR3: TGTGCCAGCAGCCAAGATCCGGGGACTGAAGCTTTCTTT. It encodes CASSQDPGTEAFF. The chain combines TRBV3-1 (or the pseudogene TRBV3-2) with TRBJ1-1; the D is unclear. Trimming removed 0 bases at V and 5 bases at J, with 7 bases between. The germline gives CDR1 LGHDT, CDR2 YNNKEL (reference sequence). This CDR3 spans 13 amino acids.

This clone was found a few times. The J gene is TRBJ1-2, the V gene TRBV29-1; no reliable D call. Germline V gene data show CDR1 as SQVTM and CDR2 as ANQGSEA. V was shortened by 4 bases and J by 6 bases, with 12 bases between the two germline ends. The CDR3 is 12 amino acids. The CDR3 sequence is CSVGRGEDGYTF. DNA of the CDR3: TGCAGCGTTGGCAGAGGAGAGGATGGCTACACCTTC.

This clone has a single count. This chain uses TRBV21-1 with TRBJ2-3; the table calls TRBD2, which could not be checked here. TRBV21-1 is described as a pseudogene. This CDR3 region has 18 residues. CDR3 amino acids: CASSKVEIAGTRADTQYF. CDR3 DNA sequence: TGTGCCAGCAGCAAAGTCGAAATTGCGGGGACTAGGGCAGATACGCAGTATTTT.

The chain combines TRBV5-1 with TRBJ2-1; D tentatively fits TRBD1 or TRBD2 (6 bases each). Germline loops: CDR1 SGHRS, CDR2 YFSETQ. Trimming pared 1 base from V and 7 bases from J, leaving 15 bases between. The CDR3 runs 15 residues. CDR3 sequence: CASSLWGRGLNEQFF. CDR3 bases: TGCGCCAGCAGCTTGTGGGGGCGGGGTTTAAATGAGCAGTTCTTC.

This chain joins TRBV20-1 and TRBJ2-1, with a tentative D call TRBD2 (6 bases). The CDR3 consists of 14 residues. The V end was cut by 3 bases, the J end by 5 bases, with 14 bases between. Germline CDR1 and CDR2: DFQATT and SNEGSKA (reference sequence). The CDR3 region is CSASSGIHNNEQFF. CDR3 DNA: TGCAGTGCTAGTAGCGGTATCCACAACAATGAGCAGTTCTTC.

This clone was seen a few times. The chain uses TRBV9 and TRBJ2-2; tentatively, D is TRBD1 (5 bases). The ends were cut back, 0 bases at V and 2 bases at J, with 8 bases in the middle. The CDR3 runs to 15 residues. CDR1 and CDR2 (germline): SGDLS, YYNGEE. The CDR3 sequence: CASSVGQGNTGELFF. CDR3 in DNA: TGTGCCAGCAGCGTAGGGCAGGGAAACACCGGGGAGCTGTTTTTT.

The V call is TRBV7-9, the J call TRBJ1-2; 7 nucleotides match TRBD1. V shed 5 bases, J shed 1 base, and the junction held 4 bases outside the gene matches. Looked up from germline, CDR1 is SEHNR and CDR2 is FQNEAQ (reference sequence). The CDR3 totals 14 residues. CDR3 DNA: TGTGCCAGCAGCCTAACAGGGGTTAACTATGGCTACACCTTC. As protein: CASSLTGVNYGYTF.

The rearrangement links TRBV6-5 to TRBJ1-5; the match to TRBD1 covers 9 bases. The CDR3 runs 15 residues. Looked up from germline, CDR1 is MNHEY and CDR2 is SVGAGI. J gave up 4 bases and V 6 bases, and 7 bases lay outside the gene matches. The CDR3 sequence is CASSSRTGDNQPQHF. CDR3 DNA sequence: TGTGCCAGCAGCTCCCGGACAGGGGATAATCAGCCCCAGCATTTT.

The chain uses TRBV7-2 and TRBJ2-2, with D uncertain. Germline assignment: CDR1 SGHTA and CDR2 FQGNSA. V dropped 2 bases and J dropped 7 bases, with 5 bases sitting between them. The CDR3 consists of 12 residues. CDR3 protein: CASSLMGGELFF. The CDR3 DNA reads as TGTGCCAGCAGCTTAATGGGCGGGGAGCTGTTTTTT. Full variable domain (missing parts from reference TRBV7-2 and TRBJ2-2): GAGVSQSPSNKVTEKGKDVELRCDPISGHTALYWYRQSLGQGLEFLIYFQGNSAPDKSGLPSDRFSAERTGGSVSTLTIQRTQQEDSAVYLCASSLMGGELFFGEGSRLTVL.

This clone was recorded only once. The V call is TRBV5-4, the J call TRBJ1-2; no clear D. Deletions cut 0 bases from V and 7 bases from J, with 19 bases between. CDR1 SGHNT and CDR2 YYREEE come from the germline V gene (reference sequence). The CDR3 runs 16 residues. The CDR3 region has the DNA TGTGCCAGCAGCTTGGATCGGGCAGATCTACTGATTGGCTACACCTTC. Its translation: CASSLDRADLLIGYTF.